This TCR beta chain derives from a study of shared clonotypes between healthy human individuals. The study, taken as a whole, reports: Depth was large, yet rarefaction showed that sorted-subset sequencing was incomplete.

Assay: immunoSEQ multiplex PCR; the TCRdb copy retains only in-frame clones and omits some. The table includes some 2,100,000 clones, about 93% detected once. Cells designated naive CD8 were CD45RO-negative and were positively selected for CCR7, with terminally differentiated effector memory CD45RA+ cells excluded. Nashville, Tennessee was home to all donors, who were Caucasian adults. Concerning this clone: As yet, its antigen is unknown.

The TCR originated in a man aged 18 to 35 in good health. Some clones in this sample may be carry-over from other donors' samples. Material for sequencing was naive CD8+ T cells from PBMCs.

CDR3 amino acids: CASRPYLAADYNEQFF. The CDR3 DNA sequence: TGTGCCAGCAGACCCTACCTAGCGGCCGACTACAATGAGCAGTTCTTC. The chain recombines TRBV28 with TRBJ2-1, with 7 bases aligning to TRBD2. V lost 6 bases and J lost 3; bases outside the gene matches: 11. The CDR3 has 16 residues. Germline V gives CDR1 MDHEN, CDR2 SYDVKM.